This record covers a single T cell receptor (beta chain). This sample was included in a study of OX40 agonist ivuxolimab in advanced cancers. Only in-frame clones appear in the TCRdb table, and some are missing; sequencing was by immunoSEQ multiplex PCR. Of 15,000 to 20,000 clones listed, roughly 70% are singletons. The CDR3 covers 13 residues. From germline, CDR1 is SGHVS and CDR2 FNYEAQ. Trimming removed 0 bases at V and 7 bases at J, with 6 bases between. The receptor comes from an adult with an advanced solid tumor such as melanoma, head and neck, liver or kidney cancer. The chain employs TRBV7-6 and TRBJ2-2; TRBD1 is a possible D gene (6 bases). Specimen: CD4+ or CD8+ T cells sorted from blood, collected in a trial of the OX40 agonist ivuxolimab. CDR3 sequence: CASSLADSGELFF. The DNA for the CDR3 is TGTGCCAGCAGCTTAGCGGACAGCGGGGAGCTGTTTTTT.